This T cell receptor beta chain stems from a study of cytomegalovirus exposure and HLA in healthy donors. Study-wide results and limits: Solely CMV serostatus was available to characterize immune exposure. Relative to the roughly 690-donor mean, N-insertions were reportedly fewer in an Asian-associated ancestry cluster in a later analysis.

Points on this clone: The antigen is unknown.

Primers included in the PCR were 60 Vbeta and 13 Jbeta primers. Data came from immunoSEQ multiplex PCR; TCRdb stores just in-frame clones and leaves some out. The data contain some 86,000 clones, 70% to 80% of them singletons. Germline-derived CDR1 and CDR2 are MGHRA and YSYEKL. The V and J ends lost 3 bases and 5 bases respectively, with 22 bases between them. CDR3 length: 17 amino acids. The chain couples TRBV4-1 to TRBJ2-5; no reliable D call. The source is a woman in her thirties or forties in good health and CMV-seropositive. Sample: PBMCs. CDR3 nucleotide sequence: TGCGCCAGCAGCCATCCCCCGGCCGAGGCCGTCGTGGAGACCCAGTACTTC. This encodes CASSHPPAEAVVETQYF.